This is a list of T cell receptor beta chains from one sample in a study of blood T cell repertoires in COVID-19. Profiling relied on immunoSEQ multiplex PCR, and the TCRdb table lists in-frame clones only, not all of them. The sample shows around 310,000 clones, roughly 86% of them seen only once. Input material: PBMCs or T cells enriched from blood (not recorded which). The receptors stem from a woman in her twenties or thirties who had recovered from COVID-19. Each CDR3 is given with its conserved first and last residue. Each record gives: V gene, clone size, CDR3 length, J gene, D gene, CDR3 protein, CDR3 DNA. A D gene is named only where the DNA matches it firmly. A clone size is listed for some rows: how often the clone was seen (once, few, many), or a class if it is expanded.

V: TRBV6-4; size: .; length: 15; J: TRBJ2-3; D: TRBD2; CDR3: CASSRLAGEPDTQYF; DNA: TGTGCCAGCAGCCGATTAGCGGGAGAGCCAGATACGCAGTATTTT
V: TRBV3-1/TRBV3-2; size: .; length: 12; J: TRBJ1-1; D: .; CDR3: CASSLLTGGAFF; DNA: TGTGCCAGCAGCCTTCTTACGGGGGGAGCTTTCTTT
V: TRBV30; size: .; length: 12; J: TRBJ2-7; D: TRBD1; CDR3: CAWGQGASEQYF; DNA: TGTGCCTGGGGACAGGGGGCCAGCGAGCAGTACTTC
V: TRBV7-9; size: .; length: 13; J: TRBJ1-2; D: .; CDR3: CASSLRSDYGYTF; DNA: TGTGCCAGCAGCCTCCGCTCGGACTATGGCTACACCTTC
V: TRBV6-1; size: .; length: 15; J: TRBJ2-2; D: TRBD1; CDR3: CASSSGTVITGELFF; DNA: TGTGCCAGCAGTTCCGGGACAGTAATCACCGGGGAGCTGTTTTTT
V: TRBV11-1; size: .; length: 13; J: TRBJ2-5; D: .; CDR3: CASSPVSGETQYF; DNA: TGTGCCAGCAGCCCGGTCTCGGGGGAGACCCAGTACTTC
V: TRBV7-6; size: .; length: 16; J: TRBJ1-5; D: .; CDR3: CASSLERGEPYQPQHF; DNA: TGTGCCAGCAGCTTAGAAAGGGGTGAGCCGTATCAGCCCCAGCATTTT
V: TRBV18; size: .; length: 15; J: TRBJ2-7; D: .; CDR3: CASSPGRVSSYEQYF; DNA: TGTGCCAGCTCACCAGGGCGGGTAAGCTCCTACGAGCAGTACTTC
V: TRBV3-1/TRBV3-2; size: once; length: 17; J: TRBJ2-2; D: TRBD2; CDR3: CASSQLSGTSSTGELFF; DNA: TGTGCCAGCAGCCAACTTTCCGGGACTAGCAGTACCGGGGAGCTGTTTTTT
V: TRBV11-3; size: .; length: 16; J: TRBJ1-2; D: .; CDR3: CASQHNSRLEVYGYTF; DNA: TGTGCCAGCCAGCATAACTCCCGGCTTGAGGTTTATGGCTACACCTTC
V: TRBV5-4; size: .; length: 16; J: TRBJ2-3; D: TRBD2; CDR3: CASSVGTSFSTDTQYF; DNA: TGTGCCAGCAGCGTAGGGACTAGCTTTAGTACAGATACGCAGTATTTT
V: TRBV6-5; size: .; length: 13; J: TRBJ2-3; D: .; CDR3: CASSPYFPDTQYF; DNA: TGTGCCAGCAGTCCCTATTTCCCAGATACGCAGTATTTT
V: TRBV2; size: .; length: 16; J: TRBJ2-1; D: TRBD1; CDR3: CASSLRDSGEYNEQFF; DNA: TGTGCCAGCAGCCTCCGGGACAGTGGAGAATACAATGAGCAGTTCTTC
V: TRBV19; size: .; length: 14; J: TRBJ2-2; D: TRBD1; CDR3: CASIETGKSGELFF; DNA: TGTGCCAGTATCGAGACAGGGAAGTCCGGGGAGCTGTTTTTT
V: TRBV7-2; size: .; length: 17; J: TRBJ2-2; D: TRBD2; CDR3: CASSLSYLAGDTGELFF; DNA: TGTGCCAGCAGCTTATCATATCTAGCGGGAGACACCGGGGAGCTGTTTTTT
V: TRBV5-1; size: .; length: 11; J: TRBJ2-7; D: .; CDR3: CASSEGVEQYF; DNA: TGCGCCAGCAGCGAGGGAGTTGAGCAGTACTTC
V: TRBV7-3; size: .; length: 14; J: TRBJ2-3; D: TRBD2; CDR3: CASSLRGREDTQYF; DNA: TGTGCCAGCAGCTTACGGGGGAGGGAAGATACGCAGTATTTT
V: TRBV30; size: .; length: 17; J: TRBJ1-3; D: .; CDR3: CAWSHSRTSHSGNTIYF; DNA: TGTGCCTGGAGTCACTCCCGGACAAGCCACTCTGGAAACACCATATATTTT
V: TRBV2; size: .; length: 13; J: TRBJ2-1; D: TRBD1; CDR3: CASLGTGGGEQFF; DNA: TGTGCCAGCTTAGGGACAGGGGGTGGTGAGCAGTTCTTC
V: TRBV18; size: .; length: 14; J: TRBJ2-3; D: .; CDR3: CASSNPTSTDTQYF; DNA: TGTGCCAGCTCGAACCCGACTAGCACAGATACGCAGTATTTT
V: TRBV5-1; size: once; length: 17; J: TRBJ1-4; D: TRBD1; CDR3: CASIPDTGGWSNEKLFF; DNA: TGCGCCAGCATACCTGACACAGGGGGCTGGAGTAATGAAAAACTGTTTTTT
V: TRBV7-2; size: .; length: 15; J: TRBJ1-2; D: .; CDR3: CASSVAVTINYGYTF; DNA: TGTGCCAGCAGCGTGGCCGTTACTATTAACTATGGCTACACCTTC
V: TRBV15; size: .; length: 12; J: TRBJ2-7; D: .; CDR3: CATSLADYEQYF; DNA: TGTGCCACCAGTCTAGCAGACTACGAGCAGTACTTC
V: TRBV20-1; size: .; length: 11; J: TRBJ2-1; D: .; CDR3: CSASVPGKQFF; DNA: TGCAGTGCTAGTGTGCCGGGGAAGCAGTTCTTC
V: TRBV5-8; size: .; length: 14; J: TRBJ2-1; D: .; CDR3: CASRDTSPYNEQFF; DNA: TGTGCCAGCAGGGACACATCCCCCTACAATGAGCAGTTCTTC
V: TRBV5-6; size: .; length: 11; J: TRBJ1-2; D: .; CDR3: CASSPGYGYTF; DNA: TGTGCCAGCAGCCCGGGTTATGGCTACACCTTC
V: TRBV27; size: once; length: 16; J: TRBJ2-3; D: TRBD1; CDR3: CASSLDRGLYSDTQYF; DNA: TGTGCCAGCAGTTTAGACAGGGGGCTCTACTCAGATACGCAGTATTTT
V: TRBV6-5; size: .; length: 15; J: TRBJ1-2; D: .; CDR3: CASSTLSPRFYGYTF; DNA: TGTGCCAGCAGTACCTTATCGCCCAGGTTCTATGGCTACACCTTC
V: TRBV5-8; size: .; length: 13; J: TRBJ2-5; D: .; CDR3: CASIAGQGETQYF; DNA: TGTGCCAGCATCGCCGGCCAGGGGGAGACCCAGTACTTC
V: TRBV6-5; size: .; length: 13; J: TRBJ1-1; D: .; CDR3: CASSRGFGTEAFF; DNA: TGTGCCAGCAGCCGAGGGTTTGGCACTGAAGCTTTCTTT
V: TRBV3-1/TRBV3-2; size: once; length: 16; J: TRBJ2-5; D: TRBD1; CDR3: CASSQDRDRVWETQYF; DNA: TGTGCCAGCAGCCAAGACCGGGACAGGGTCTGGGAGACCCAGTACTTC
V: TRBV28; size: .; length: 14; J: TRBJ1-5; D: .; CDR3: CASSLFAGYQPQHF; DNA: TGTGCCAGCAGTTTATTCGCAGGGTATCAGCCCCAGCATTTT
V: TRBV7-6; size: once; length: 14; J: TRBJ1-3; D: TRBD1; CDR3: CASSPGTGGNTIYF; DNA: TGTGCCAGCAGCCCTGGGACAGGGGGAAACACCATATATTTT
V: TRBV4-2; size: .; length: 17; J: TRBJ2-2; D: .; CDR3: CASSQVGARVNTGELFF; DNA: TGTGCCAGCAGCCAAGTTGGAGCCCGGGTGAACACCGGGGAGCTGTTTTTT
V: TRBV4-3; size: .; length: 14; J: TRBJ1-4; D: .; CDR3: CASSQSLDSQKLFF; DNA: TGCGCCAGCAGCCAATCGCTGGACAGCCAAAAACTGTTTTTT
V: TRBV27; size: .; length: 15; J: TRBJ2-5; D: TRBD1; CDR3: CASSLSPTGQETQYF; DNA: TGTGCCAGCAGTTTATCCCCGACAGGGCAAGAGACCCAGTACTTC
V: TRBV7-9; size: .; length: 17; J: TRBJ2-7; D: .; CDR3: CASSLKPGHNTSYEQYF; DNA: TGTGCCAGCAGCTTAAAGCCGGGACACAATACCTCCTACGAGCAGTACTTC
V: TRBV7-3; size: .; length: 13; J: TRBJ1-3; D: .; CDR3: CASSLMSGNTIYF; DNA: TGTGCCAGCAGCTTAATGAGTGGAAACACCATATATTTT
V: TRBV10-3; size: .; length: 13; J: TRBJ1-5; D: .; CDR3: CATHMGENQPQHF; DNA: TGTGCCACCCACATGGGCGAGAATCAGCCCCAGCATTTT
V: TRBV6-4; size: .; length: 16; J: TRBJ2-3; D: TRBD2; CDR3: CASSELSSGNTDTQYF; DNA: TGTGCCAGCAGTGAACTTAGCAGCGGGAACACAGATACGCAGTATTTT
V: TRBV7-9; size: .; length: 12; J: TRBJ2-7; D: .; CDR3: CASSLSAYEQYF; DNA: TGTGCCAGCAGCTTAAGCGCCTACGAGCAGTACTTC
V: TRBV6-4; size: .; length: 15; J: TRBJ2-7; D: TRBD1; CDR3: CASSEAATGRFEQYF; DNA: TGTGCCAGCAGTGAAGCCGCGACAGGGAGATTCGAGCAGTACTTC
V: TRBV10-3; size: .; length: 13; J: TRBJ1-2; D: TRBD1; CDR3: CAIRLTGGYGYTF; DNA: TGTGCCATCAGACTGACAGGGGGGTATGGCTACACCTTC
V: TRBV28; size: .; length: 16; J: TRBJ1-4; D: .; CDR3: CASSYYSGTGYEKLFF; DNA: TGTGCCAGCAGCTACTACTCCGGGACTGGATATGAAAAACTGTTTTTT
V: TRBV7-9; size: .; length: 14; J: TRBJ2-7; D: TRBD1; CDR3: CASSRAGGSSEQYF; DNA: TGTGCCAGCAGCCGCGCAGGGGGCAGTAGCGAGCAGTACTTC
V: TRBV19; size: .; length: 17; J: TRBJ1-5; D: TRBD1; CDR3: CASSPRRGDRGYQPQHF; DNA: TGTGCCAGTAGTCCCCGGAGAGGGGACAGGGGCTATCAGCCCCAGCATTTT
V: TRBV5-5; size: .; length: 15; J: TRBJ2-1; D: .; CDR3: CASSPSGGVYNEQFF; DNA: TGTGCCAGCAGCCCCTCTGGCGGAGTTTACAATGAGCAGTTCTTC
V: TRBV6-5; size: few; length: 14; J: TRBJ1-6; D: .; CDR3: CASSYRQAGYPLHF; DNA: TGTGCCAGCAGTTATCGACAGGCGGGCTATCCCCTCCACTTT
V: TRBV18; size: .; length: 16; J: TRBJ2-3; D: TRBD2; CDR3: CASSPPGGGFRYTQYF; DNA: TGTGCCAGCTCCCCTCCCGGGGGAGGGTTTCGATATACGCAGTATTTT
V: TRBV18; size: .; length: 14; J: TRBJ1-5; D: .; CDR3: CASSRDIKNQPQHF; DNA: TGTGCCAGCTCTCGGGACATAAAAAATCAGCCCCAGCATTTT
V: TRBV10-3; size: .; length: 15; J: TRBJ2-7; D: .; CDR3: CAISDSARATYEQYF; DNA: TGTGCCATCAGTGATTCGGCAAGAGCGACCTACGAGCAGTACTTC
V: TRBV2; size: once; length: 15; J: TRBJ1-4; D: TRBD1; CDR3: CASSKQGAVNEKLFF; DNA: TGTGCCAGCAGCAAACAGGGGGCGGTTAACGAAAAACTGTTTTTT
V: TRBV19; size: .; length: 15; J: TRBJ2-7; D: TRBD2; CDR3: CASSPRLATGLEQYF; DNA: TGTGCCAGTAGTCCTCGACTAGCGACGGGTTTAGAGCAGTACTTC
V: TRBV9; size: .; length: 15; J: TRBJ1-5; D: .; CDR3: CASSVDGQVHQPQHF; DNA: TGTGCCAGCAGCGTAGATGGGCAGGTCCATCAGCCCCAGCATTTT
V: TRBV19; size: .; length: 14; J: TRBJ2-7; D: TRBD1; CDR3: CASSFGQGNHEQYF; DNA: TGTGCCAGTAGTTTCGGACAGGGTAACCACGAGCAGTACTTC